What follows is one T cell receptor (beta chain) and its context. The antigen remains unidentified. CDR3 size: 14 residues. V lost 2 bases and J 1 base, leaving 8 bases between the germline ends. Germline values: CDR1 SGHNT, CDR2 YYREEE (reference sequence). This record belongs to a study of OX40 agonist ivuxolimab in advanced cancers. Overall study context: A mean age of roughly 60 years, range about 20 to 79, was recorded, and roughly 80% were male.

The study's findings and limits: CD4+ and CD8+ T cells in blood underwent clonal expansion by week 6 at 0.1 to 3.0 mg/kg.

The table came from immunoSEQ multiplex PCR; TCRdb's copy has only in-frame clones and leaves some out. The table includes approximately 92,000 clones, around 95% detected once. The V call is TRBV5-4, the J call TRBJ2-3; D tentatively fits TRBD1 or TRBD2 (5 bases each). The sequenced sample was CD4+ or CD8+ T cells sorted from blood, obtained in a trial of the OX40 agonist ivuxolimab. This sequence originates from an adult with an advanced solid tumor such as melanoma, head and neck, liver or kidney cancer. CDR3 nucleotides: TGTGCCAGCAGCTTACGGGGCGGCACAGATACGCAGTATTTT. It encodes CASSLRGGTDTQYF.